The 21 T cell receptor beta chains in this list originate from one sample, sequenced in a study of T cell repertoires in cytomegalovirus infection. Each CDR3 protein gets one entry after TCRdb re-called the reads with MiXCR. Of 200,000 to 300,000 distinct CDR3 sequences listed, around 6.4% are singletons. The sequencing sample was made of PBMCs. The receptors come from a human donor in good health (CMV status not recorded). Some clones in this sample may be carry-over from other donors' samples.

This clonotype came up a few times. The rearrangement links TRBV6-2 or TRBV6-3 to TRBJ2-2, with 7 bases aligning to TRBD2. This CDR3 has 14 amino acids. V lost 2 bases and J lost 5; bases outside the gene matches: 2. CDR1 is MNHEY and CDR2 is SVGEGT in the germline V gene. The CDR3 nucleotides read TGTGCCAGCAGTTACGAACTAGCGACCGGGGAGCTGTTTTTT. Translated: CASSYELATGELFF.

As regards this clonotype: A much larger clone is a single base away; this may be a read error. This sequence joins TRBV11-3 and TRBJ2-5; 8 positions agree with TRBD2. This CDR3 has 13 amino acids. Germline CDR1 and CDR2: SGHNT and YENEEA. This chain's CDR3 is CTSSFASGETQYF. CDR3 DNA sequence: TGTACCAGCAGCTTCGCTAGCGGGGAGACCCAGTACTTC.

This clonotype was detected ten times or more. The chain is built from TRBV20-1 and TRBJ2-1; 9 nucleotides agree with TRBD1. The V and J ends lost 4 bases and 9 bases, in that order; junction bases with no gene match: 13. Germline CDR1 reads DFQATT; CDR2 reads SNEGSKA (reference sequence). There are 15 residues in the CDR3. The CDR3 DNA reads as TGCAGTGCTACTTCGAGACTGGGACAGGGAAGTGAGCAGTTCTTC. Protein: CSATSRLGQGSEQFF.

This clonotype was detected many times. V gene TRBV7-8 combines with J gene TRBJ2-7; 9 bases line up with TRBD1. Germline values: CDR1 SGHVS, CDR2 FQNEAQ. The CDR3 is 12 amino acids. The ends lost 7 bases at V and 6 bases at J; junction bases unmatched: 4. Here the CDR3 reads CASKRTGVEQYF. CDR3 DNA sequence: TGTGCCAGCAAACGGACAGGGGTCGAGCAGTACTTC.

This clonotype was recorded many times. This chain links TRBV28 with TRBJ1-1, with D maybe TRBD1 (6 bases). CDR1 is MDHEN, CDR2 SYDVKM, per germline. V lost 4 bases, J lost 11 bases, and 20 bases lay in between. This CDR3 has 14 amino acids. Here the CDR3 DNA reads TGTGCCAGCAGTTCTCCCACTGGGGGGGCGCGGGCTTTCTTT. Its translation is CASSSPTGGARAFF.

The CDR3 loop reads CAWSLWATSNQPQHF. The CDR3 DNA reads as TGTGCCTGGTCTCTGTGGGCCACTAGCAATCAGCCCCAGCATTTT. The rearrangement links TRBV30 to TRBJ1-5, with D hard to call. V lost 5 bases to trimming and J lost 0 bases, with 14 bases between them. Germline V gene lookup returns CDR1 GTSNPN and CDR2 SVGIG (reference sequence). This CDR3 is 15 amino acids long. Complete variable domain (other parts from reference TRBV30 and TRBJ1-5): SQTIHQWPATLVQPVGSPLSLECTVEGTSNPNLYWYRQAAGRGLQLLFYSVGIGQISSEVPQNLSASRPQDRQFILSSKKLLLSDSGFYLCAWSLWATSNQPQHFGDGTRLSIL.

This clonotype was found many times. J is TRBJ2-5 and V is TRBV29-1; D assignment may be TRBD1 or TRBD2 (5 bases each). Deletions cut 7 bases from V and 3 bases from J, with 12 bases between. In germline, CDR1 is SQVTM, CDR2 ANQGSEA. This CDR3 has 12 residues. In nucleotides, the CDR3 is TGCAGCGGCTATGGGGGAAAAGAGACCCAGTACTTC. It is translated as CSGYGGKETQYF.

Ten or more counts support this clonotype. The rearrangement joins TRBV12-5 to TRBJ2-6; D gene unclear. The ends were cut back, 0 bases at V and 9 bases at J, with 6 bases in the middle. In germline, CDR1 is LGHNT, CDR2 FRNRAP. CDR3 size: 13 residues. The CDR3 loop is CASGLVGVNVLTF. In DNA form, the CDR3 reads TGTGCTAGTGGTTTGGTAGGAGTCAACGTCCTGACTTTC.

This clonotype was counted ten times or more. The chain joins TRBV6-2 or TRBV6-3 to TRBJ2-1, with 13 bases lining up with TRBD2. V gave up 5 bases and J gave up 10 bases; unmatched junction bases: 2. The CDR3 loop spans 13 amino acids. Germline CDR1 and CDR2: MNHEY and SVGEGT. The CDR3 DNA reads as TGTGCCAGCAGTGCGACTAGCGGGGGGGAGCAGTTCTTC. This gives the protein CASSATSGGEQFF.

The V call is TRBV9, the J call TRBJ2-1; the D gene is possibly TRBD2 (6 bases). The CDR3 contains 16 residues. With 1 base removed from V and 7 bases from J, the gap between germline ends came to 18 bases. The germline gives CDR1 SGDLS, CDR2 YYNGEE. CDR3 loop: CASSVFRGSDGNEQFF. CDR3 sequence (DNA): TGTGCCAGCAGCGTATTTCGGGGGAGTGACGGGAATGAGCAGTTCTTC.

This clonotype has at least ten counts. The chain couples TRBV12-3 or TRBV12-4 to TRBJ2-2, with D perhaps being TRBD1 or TRBD2 (6 bases each). V dropped 4 bases and J dropped 0 bases, with 9 bases sitting between them. There are 15 residues in the CDR3. The CDR3 nucleotides read TGTGCCAGCAGTTGGGGGGCCCCGAACACCGGGGAGCTGTTTTTT. It specifies CASSWGAPNTGELFF.

This clonotype was picked up many times. The chain is built from TRBV20-1 and TRBJ2-7; 9 bases are a match to TRBD1. Germline assignment: CDR1 DFQATT and CDR2 SNEGSKA (reference sequence). The CDR3 contains 13 residues. The junction had 5 bases not matched to a gene; V was cut back by 6 bases and J by 2 bases. CDR3 sequence (DNA): TGCAGTGCCAGGGGGACAGGGACCTACGAGCAGTACTTC. Translated: CSARGTGTYEQYF.

Ten or more counts support this clonotype. The chain recombines TRBV2 with TRBJ2-1; 8 bases fit TRBD2. V dropped 5 bases and J dropped 3; count of bases not matched to a gene: 6. The CDR3 covers 15 residues. Per germline, CDR1 SNHLY and CDR2 FYNNEI. The CDR3 nucleotides read TGTGCCAGCAGTCCCCGCGGGGGGCTCTACAATGAGCAGTTCTTC. As protein: CASSPRGGLYNEQFF.

This clonotype was counted between two and nine times. The chain couples TRBV20-1 to TRBJ1-1, with TRBD1 matching 9 bases. The germline V gene encodes CDR1 DFQATT and CDR2 SNEGSKA (reference sequence). Trimming at V came to 5 bases and at J to 6 bases, leaving 13 bases not matched to a gene. There are 15 residues in the CDR3. CDR3 in DNA: TGCAGTGCTGAGGGGGTGGACAGGGGAGGTCCTGAAGCTTTCTTT. Translated: CSAEGVDRGGPEAFF.

The sample holds many counts of this clonotype. The J gene is TRBJ2-6, the V gene TRBV6-2 or TRBV6-3; D might be TRBD1 (6 bases). The CDR3 runs to 16 residues. Trimming took 8 bases from V and 0 from J, leaving 14 bases between them. Per germline, CDR1 MNHEY and CDR2 SVGEGT. CDR3 sequence: CASGTHKSSGANVLTF. DNA for the CDR3: TGTGCCAGCGGGACACACAAGAGCTCTGGGGCCAACGTCCTGACTTTC.

There are a few counts of this clonotype. The chain carries TRBV14 and TRBJ2-4; possible D gene TRBD1, 5 bases. With 1 base removed from V and 9 bases from J, the gap between germline ends came to 13 bases. Germline CDR1 and CDR2: SGHDN and FVKESK. This CDR3 has 14 residues. Here the CDR3 reads CASSQGRVQGIQYF. CDR3 DNA sequence: TGTGCCAGCAGCCAAGGCAGGGTCCAGGGCATTCAGTACTTC.

The sample holds many counts of this clonotype. This rearrangement joins TRBV7-2 to TRBJ1-5, with D maybe TRBD1 (5 bases). CDR3 size: 17 residues. V lost 2 bases to trimming and J lost 0 bases, with 14 bases between them. CDR1 SGHTA and CDR2 FQGNSA come from the germline V gene. The CDR3 nucleotides read TGTGCCAGCAGCTTACGGGGCGTTGAATATAGCAATCAGCCCCAGCATTTT. It is translated as CASSLRGVEYSNQPQHF.

Here the CDR3 reads CASSVGGMNTEAFF. As DNA, the CDR3 is TGTGCCAGCAGCGTAGGTGGAATGAACACTGAAGCTTTCTTT. This chain joins TRBV9 and TRBJ1-1; D is ambiguous. The CDR3 is made up of 14 amino acids. CDR1 is SGDLS, CDR2 YYNGEE, per germline. Trimming shortened V by 0 bases and J by 0 bases, and 6 bases separated the two germline ends. Drawing the rest from reference TRBV9 and TRBJ1-1, the complete variable domain is DSGVTQTPKHLITATGQRVTLRCSPRSGDLSVYWYQQSLDQGLQFLIQYYNGEERAKGNILERFSAQQFPDLHSELNLSSLELGDSALYFCASSVGGMNTEAFFGQGTRLTVV.

The chain employs TRBV6-5 and TRBJ1-5; no reliable D call. Trimming stripped 6 bases from V and 3 bases from J, with 12 bases between. Germline V gene sequence: CDR1 MNHEY, CDR2 SVGAGI. The CDR3 consists of 14 residues. The CDR3 sequence is CASRDGDVNQPQHF. Here the CDR3 DNA reads TGTGCCAGCAGGGACGGGGATGTCAATCAGCCCCAGCATTTT.

The chain recombines TRBV25-1 with TRBJ2-2; TRBD1 matches 9 bases. The CDR3 contains 16 residues. Germline CDR1 MGHDK, CDR2 SYGVNS. With V trimmed by 3 bases and J by 6 bases, 8 bases remained unmatched. The CDR3 region has the DNA TGTGCCAGCAGTGATCCAGGACAGGGGCGCGCCGGGGAGCTGTTTTTT. It specifies CASSDPGQGRAGELFF.

This clonotype appeared many times. The chain uses TRBV5-8 and TRBJ2-7; weak D call: TRBD2 (6 bases). The germline CDR1 and CDR2 sequences are SGHTS and YDEGEE. The CDR3 has 10 residues. The CDR3, as DNA: TGTGCCAGCAGCTGGGGAGGCAGCTTAGTC. This gives the protein CASSWGGSLV.